The 10 T cell receptor beta chains given below trace back to one sample, sequenced in a study of PD-1 blockade in classical Hodgkin lymphoma. The time point is: newly diagnosed, previously untreated cHL patient sample. TCRdb keeps only in-frame clones here, not all; method: immunoSEQ multiplex PCR. Of tens of thousands of clones listed, less than 95% are singletons. Sequencing used peripheral blood mononuclear cells (PBMCs). The receptors shown here come from a human donor with classical Hodgkin lymphoma.

This chain connects TRBV6-6 to TRBJ2-7; D possibly corresponds to TRBD2 (7 bases). V lost 5 bases and J 6 bases, leaving 14 bases between the germline ends. Germline CDR1 MNHNY, CDR2 SVGAGI (reference sequence). The CDR3 length is 13 residues. The CDR3 is CASSPHGGREQYF. CDR3 DNA sequence: TGTGCCAGCAGTCCCCACGGGGGGCGCGAGCAGTACTTC.

This clone is a singleton in its sample. The chain carries TRBV27 and TRBJ1-3, with 7 bases aligning to TRBD1. CDR1 is MNHEY and CDR2 is SMNVEV in the germline V gene (reference sequence). The CDR3 loop spans 16 amino acids. The junction had 10 bases not matched to a gene; V was cut back by 4 bases and J by 4 bases. CDR3 loop: CASSSTGREPGNTIYF. The CDR3 DNA is TGTGCCAGCAGTTCGACAGGGAGGGAGCCCGGAAACACCATATATTTT.

V gene TRBV7-8 combines with J gene TRBJ1-5, with D tentatively TRBD1 (6 bases). The V end lost 8 bases, the J end lost 11 bases, and 19 bases lay between the germline ends. CDR3 size: 13 residues. Germline CDR1 SGHVS, CDR2 FQNEAQ. This CDR3 reads CASGYGGLEAQHF. The DNA for the CDR3 is TGTGCCAGCGGGTATGGGGGCCTGGAGGCCCAGCATTTT.

The chain links TRBV4-3 to TRBJ2-1; D uncertain. Germline-derived CDR1 and CDR2 are LGHNA and YSLEER. The length of the CDR3 is 16 residues. V lost 1 base to trimming and J lost 9 bases, with 19 bases between them. DNA of the CDR3: TGCGCCAGCAGCCAAGGTCTTGGTTCAGGTTTTCCTGAGCAGTTCTTC. Translated: CASSQGLGSGFPEQFF.

This chain joins TRBV9 and TRBJ2-7; D is unresolved. The CDR3 is made up of 15 amino acids. Germline V gene sequence: CDR1 SGDLS, CDR2 YYNGEE. V lost 0 bases to trimming and J lost 7 bases, with 17 bases between them. The chain's CDR3 is CASSVAGESLREQYF. The DNA for the CDR3 is TGTGCCAGCAGCGTAGCGGGCGAATCGTTACGAGAGCAGTACTTC.

The chain is built from TRBV2 and TRBJ1-6; D remains ambiguous. With 11 bases removed from V and 0 bases from J, the gap between germline ends came to 8 bases. There are 13 residues in the CDR3. The germline V gene has CDR1 SNHLY and CDR2 FYNNEI. The CDR3 reads CALGSSYNSPLHF. The CDR3 coding sequence is TGTGCCTTGGGGAGCTCCTATAATTCACCCCTCCACTTT.

The chain recombines TRBV7-6 with TRBJ2-7; D not certain. This CDR3 has 13 amino acids. Trimming stripped 5 bases from V and 5 bases from J, with 13 bases between. Germline CDR1 is SGHVS and CDR2 is FNYEAQ. CDR3 amino acids: CASSPGQGNEQYF. CDR3 nucleotide sequence: TGTGCCAGCAGCCCCGGCCAAGGGAACGAGCAGTACTTC.

The gene calls are TRBV6-6 and TRBJ2-7, with 8 positions matching TRBD1. Germline V gene data show CDR1 as MNHNY and CDR2 as SVGAGI (reference sequence). The CDR3 covers 15 residues. Trimming took 2 bases from V and 2 from J; bases not matched to a gene: 5. The CDR3 nucleotides read TGTGCCAGCAGTTACCCGGACAGGGAAACCTACGAGCAGTACTTC. Its translation: CASSYPDRETYEQYF.

V and J are TRBV6-1 and TRBJ2-5; tentatively, D is TRBD1 or TRBD2 (6 bases each). The V gene lost 4 bases and the J gene lost 3 bases, with 18 bases spanning the gap. Germline V lookup: CDR1 MNHNS, CDR2 SASEGT. The CDR3 has 16 residues. In nucleotides, the CDR3 is TGTGCCAGCAGTGGAGGGTACGGGGGCTTAGAAGAGACCCAGTACTTC. Its translation: CASSGGYGGLEETQYF.

The CDR3 DNA sequence: TGTGCCAGTAGTATAGGTCAGACAGGGATGACTTTCTTT. Translation gives CASSIGQTGMTFF. V is TRBV19 and J is TRBJ1-1, with TRBD1 matching 7 bases. CDR1 and CDR2 (germline): LNHDA, SQIVND (reference sequence). CDR3 length equals 13 residues. Trimming took 1 base from V and 12 from J; bases not matched to a gene: 8.